What follows is one T cell receptor (beta chain) and its context. What antigen it recognizes has not been identified. Nothing much larger sits one base from this clone, and base qualities are not available. V drops 0 bases and J drops 10 bases, leaving 11 bases in between. The CDR3, from cysteine to phenylalanine, totals 13 residues. CDR3 DNA is the only sequence kept; it has 39 bases, read in frame from the first base. The germline V gene sets CDR1 to SGHRS and CDR2 to YFSETQ. Collaborating institutions collected whole blood in K2EDTA tubes following their own protocols. For TCRbeta analysis, collaborators shipped samples as frozen whole blood, isolated PBMCs, or DNA extracted from either of those sample types. The immunoSEQ Assay, a bias-controlled multiplex PCR, was used to amplify TCRbeta CDR3 regions from genomic DNA. As for the authors' bioinformatics: Within the assay, amplification of reference gene primers was used to estimate how many nucleated cells each sample contained. To quantify the absolute abundance of each unique TCRbeta CDR3 rearrangement, sequence reads were collapsed and filtered. Productive Simpson clonality was computed per sample as the square root of Simpson's diversity index over productive rearrangements. In its TCRdb copy, this immuneACCESS table keeps in-frame sequences only and misses some clones. Where compared with another copy, unresolved V genes explain less than half of these, and the others have no known cause. The V and J calls and clone size are taken from that table; D and trimming were inferred from the DNA. The sample data list hundreds of thousands of clones, and roughly 80% of these were observed just once. In total, the top ten clones hold 7.9% of the sample.

This sample was included in a study of blood T cell repertoires in COVID-19 (dated by TCRdb to the early 2020s). For the study in its entirety: Collaborator samples came from the United States, Italy and Spain and covered acute and convalescent phases of COVID-19. The material from the prospective study consisted of cDNA or gDNA derived from T cells, B-cell-depleted T cells, or PBMCs. Subjects who had been exposed to COVID-19, were actively infected with it, or had recovered from it provided the deeply sampled blood TCRbeta repertoires that made up the dataset. The repertoires were released in a freely available public database intended as a resource for research on the immune response to SARS-CoV-2. Samples came from the ongoing ImmuneRACE study (first 160 participants) plus 1,254 subjects from 6 global collaborators. Nearly every sample came with metadata listing a de-identified subject ID, COVID-19 status, age in years and sex. Where available, HLA class I and class II types were taken from metadata supplied by the sample provider and were not determined by assay-based typing. Study-wide findings and limitations: Clinical and demographic metadata were provided uncurated, with the amount varying by source and participant.

The clonotype originates from an elderly woman with acute or convalescent COVID-19. The V gene is TRBV5-1 and the J gene is TRBJ2-1; the D region possibly corresponds to TRBD1 (5 bases align). Sequenced: peripheral blood. For the CDR3, the sequence is CASSLEGAGEQFF. The sequenced DNA is TGCGCCAGCAGCTTGGAAGGGGCAGGGGAGCAGTTCTTC.